This TCR beta chain was profiled in a study of T cells in Graves' hyperthyroidism and ophthalmopathy. This clonotype was observed a handful of times. What it binds is unknown. Germline CDR1 reads SGHTS; CDR2 reads YDEGEE. This CDR3 is 12 amino acids long. V lost 7 bases to trimming and J lost 7 bases, with 14 bases between them. RNA transcripts gave rise to amplified TCR beta CDR3 regions. In the first-round RT-PCR of the TCR CDR3, the HTBI primer set was used. TCRdb reanalysed the multiplex PCR reads using MiXCR and keeps one entry per CDR3 protein. The sample consists of roughly 800,000 distinct CDR3 sequences, 38% of them appearing once. Hyperthyroidism was newly diagnosed in patients aged 18 to 65 (duration under 2 months). Study-wide results and limits: A median about 6.2 months before onset, the model predicted ophthalmopathy. Blood also held most thyroid clonotypes expanded beyond 0.001. Separation of ophthalmopathy from stable hyperthyroidism was achieved by a 13 V-J model.

The chain carries TRBV5-8 and TRBJ1-1, with D perhaps TRBD1 (6 bases). The receptor comes from a man younger than 35 with Graves' hyperthyroidism. What was sequenced was blood. CDR3 sequence reads: CASQTGANEAFF. CDR3 sequence (DNA): TGTGCCAGCCAGACAGGAGCCAATGAAGCTTTCTTT.